These T cell receptor beta chains were read from a single sample in a study of human T cells and chemical hapten exposure. TCRdb itself ran the RACE reads through MiXCR, one entry per CDR3 protein. Of 300,000 to 350,000 distinct CDR3 sequences listed, around 7% are singletons. Material: whole blood, obtained in connection with sensitization to the hapten diphenylcyclopropenone (DPC). The source is a young woman with alopecia areata. Some clones in this sample may be carry-over from other donors' samples. CDR3s include the opening cysteine and the closing phenylalanine or tryptophan. The order of the fields is J gene, V gene, D gene, clone size, CDR3 DNA, CDR3 protein. A D gene is named only where the DNA matches it firmly. Clone size is shown for a subset of rows, as once, few, many or a class of expanded clone.

TRBJ2-6 | TRBV10-3 | . | few | TGTGCCATCAAAGAACACAGCTCTGGGGCCAACGTCCTGACTTTC | CAIKEHSSGANVLTF
TRBJ2-2 | TRBV5-1 | TRBD2 | . | TGCGCCAGCAGCCTAAGACTAGCTTCCACCGGGGAGCTGTTTTTT | CASSLRLASTGELFF
TRBJ1-1 | TRBV7-9 | . | many | TGTGCCAGCAGCTTATCAGGGGCCGAAGCTTTCTTT | CASSLSGAEAFF
TRBJ1-1 | TRBV7-2 | . | . | TGTGCCAGCAGCTGGGACAAATTGAACACTGAAGCTTTCTTT | CASSWDKLNTEAFF
TRBJ1-5 | TRBV5-4 | . | many | TGTGCCAGCAGCTTGGACGGGGCCGGCAATCAGCCCCAGCATTTT | CASSLDGAGNQPQHF
TRBJ1-4 | TRBV7-2 | . | . | TGTGCCAGCAGCTTAGGGCGGTCAGGGAGTGAAAAACTGTTTTTT | CASSLGRSGSEKLFF
TRBJ2-3 | TRBV5-5 | TRBD2 | many | TGTGCCAGCAGCCCCAACGGGGGGGCGAGGACAGATACGCAGTATTTT | CASSPNGGARTDTQYF
TRBJ1-1 | TRBV6-2/TRBV6-3 | . | few | TGTGCCAGCAGTTACTCGATGGAAGGCCTAAACACTGAAGCTTTCTTT | CASSYSMEGLNTEAFF
TRBJ2-5 | TRBV20-1 | TRBD1 | . | TGCAGTGCCACGGGACAGCAAGAGACCCAGTACTTC | CSATGQQETQYF
TRBJ2-1 | TRBV4-1 | . | . | TGCGCCAGCAGCCGTTGGCCGTGGAAGGGGGATGAGCAGTTCTTC | CASSRWPWKGDEQFF
TRBJ1-6 | TRBV7-8 | . | many | TGTGCCAGCAGCTTAGAGGGGAGCTCCTATAATTCACCCCTCCACTTT | CASSLEGSSYNSPLHF
TRBJ2-5 | TRBV4-3 | . | . | TGCGCCAGCAGCCAAGGGGTGGGGCCGCAAGAGACCCAGTACTTC | CASSQGVGPQETQYF
TRBJ2-1 | TRBV7-3 | . | few | TGTGCCAGCAGCTTAAAAGTCGACGGTGTTAATTGGAATGAGCAGTTCTTC | CASSLKVDGVNWNEQFF
TRBJ2-5 | TRBV5-1 | . | few | TGCGCCAGCAGCTTTTGGGGGCAAGAGACCCAGTACTTC | CASSFWGQETQYF
TRBJ2-4 | TRBV28 | . | few | TGTGCCAGCAGTCAAATACCTAAAAACATTCAGTACTTC | CASSQIPKNIQYF
TRBJ1-6 | TRBV11-2 | . | few | TGTGCCAGCAGCTTAGATCCCCGGGGGACTGGTAATTCACCCCTCCACTTT | CASSLDPRGTGNSPLHF
TRBJ1-3 | TRBV12-3/TRBV12-4 | . | few | TGTGCCAGCAGCCGCGCAGGGTGGGGTGGAAACACCATATATTTT | CASSRAGWGGNTIYF
TRBJ2-3 | TRBV3-1 | TRBD2 | . | TGTGCCAGCAGCCACGGGACTAGCGGAATAACAGATACGCAGTATTTT | CASSHGTSGITDTQYF
TRBJ1-6 | TRBV7-9 | . | . | TGTGCCAGTTCTGATGGGGATTCCTATAATTCACCCCTCCACTTT | CASSDGDSYNSPLHF
TRBJ2-7 | TRBV4-1 | TRBD1 | many | TGCGCCAGCAGCCAAGGGACAGGATACTACGAGCAGTACTTC | CASSQGTGYYEQYF
TRBJ1-1 | TRBV6-2/TRBV6-3 | TRBD1 | . | TGTGCCAGCAGTACGATACAGGGGCTGAACACTGAAGCTTTCTTT | CASSTIQGLNTEAFF
TRBJ2-1 | TRBV20-1 | TRBD2 | . | TGCAGTGCTCCCCTGCGGGGGGAGCAGTTCTTC | CSAPLRGEQFF
TRBJ2-3 | TRBV3-1 | TRBD2 | many | TGTGCCAGCAGCCAACAGGGATTTTGGCTAGCGGGGAAGGATACGCAGTATTTT | CASSQQGFWLAGKDTQYF
TRBJ2-1 | TRBV19 | . | few | TGTGCCAGTAGCCCTTGGGGGCAAGAGAACTACAATGAGCAGTTCTTC | CASSPWGQENYNEQFF
TRBJ2-7 | TRBV5-1 | TRBD1 | few | TGCGCCAGCAGCGCGTGGACAGGGGGAAGCACCTACGAGCAGTACTTC | CASSAWTGGSTYEQYF
TRBJ1-4 | TRBV29-1 | TRBD1 | many | TGCAGCGTGTCTGGGACAGATGATGAAAAACTGTTTTTT | CSVSGTDDEKLFF
TRBJ1-1 | TRBV5-1 | TRBD1 | . | TGCGCCAGCAGCCCAAGACAGGGACAGGGGAACACTGAAGCTTTCTTT | CASSPRQGQGNTEAFF
TRBJ1-3 | TRBV6-1 | . | many | TGTGCCAGCAGTGAAGCTATGGGGGCCTTCGGAAACACCATATATTTT | CASSEAMGAFGNTIYF
TRBJ2-5 | TRBV25-1 | TRBD1 | . | TGTGCCAGCAGCGCGACCGGGACAGCTCCCCGGACCCAGTACTTC | CASSATGTAPRTQYF
TRBJ2-7 | TRBV20-1 | . | few | TGCAGTGCTAGAGTACAGCGGAAGAGCTCCTACGAGCAGTACTTC | CSARVQRKSSYEQYF
TRBJ2-3 | TRBV5-1 | . | . | TGCGCCAGCAGCTCCCCTCCGACCGCAGATACGCAGTATTTT | CASSSPPTADTQYF
TRBJ2-1 | TRBV23-1 | . | . | TGCGCCAGCAGTCAATTAAGTGACCAAATGAAATCAGAGCAGTTCTTC | CASSQLSDQMKSEQFF
TRBJ2-3 | TRBV20-1 | . | many | TGCAGTGCTAGTAGGATGACAGATACGCAGTATTTT | CSASRMTDTQYF